The 9 T cell receptor beta chains given below trace back to one sample, sequenced in a study of tumor-infiltrating lymphocytes in primary liver carcinoma. The study extracted blood RNA from unsorted whole blood and also extracted germline DNA. The authors made TCR beta cDNA from roughly 480 ng total RNA with a constant-region primer. Nested multiplex PCR, run for three rounds with slightly modified ARM-PCR, yielded TCR beta libraries. The opening two PCR rounds, ten to eleven cycles each, paired TRBV1-TRBV30 forward primers with a C-beta reverse primer. TCRdb independently ran MiXCR on the multiplex PCR reads; one entry per CDR3 protein. Here the sample spans hundreds of thousands of distinct CDR3 sequences, roughly three fifths being singletons. Sample: peripheral blood. The origin of the receptors is a woman younger than 45 with primary liver carcinoma and hepatitis B virus infection.

Note on this clonotype: Mismatch with germline at one junction end may stem from a read error. J is TRBJ2-2 and V is TRBV6-5, with 7 bases lining up with TRBD2. CDR3 length: 14 residues. CDR1 and CDR2 from the germline V gene are MNHEY and SVGAGI. In DNA, the CDR3 is TGTGCCAGCAGGATGATTCGGGAGGCCGGGGAGCTGTCTTTT. Protein product: CASRMIREAGELSF.

This clonotype was counted a few times. The rearrangement links TRBV7-9 to TRBJ2-1; 11 bases fit TRBD2. Germline-derived CDR1 and CDR2 are SEHNR and FQNEAQ (reference sequence). The CDR3 is 17 residues long. Losses at the gene ends were 3 bases for V and 12 bases for J; bases not matched to a gene: 16. Here the CDR3 DNA reads TGTGCCAGCAGCTTCCACGTAGGAACTAGCGGGAGTCGGGGGCAGTTCTTC. Translating gives CASSFHVGTSGSRGQFF.

For this clonotype: At one end the junction does not follow the germline gene, possibly because of a read error. The genes are TRBV6-5 and TRBJ2-7; 8 bases agree with TRBD1. The germline gives CDR1 MNHEY, CDR2 SVGAGI. This CDR3 comprises 17 residues. The CDR3 reads CASSHSKRQGAVYEQYF. The DNA of the CDR3 is TGTGCCAGCAGTCACTCGAAGCGTCAGGGGGCGGTTTACGAGCAGTACTTC.

V is TRBV7-9 and J is TRBJ2-5, with TRBD1 matching over 10 bases. Germline trimming cut 5 bases from V and 6 bases from J; bases unmatched to any gene: 18. The germline CDR1 and CDR2 sequences are SEHNR and FQNEAQ (reference sequence). The CDR3 runs 18 residues. CDR3 coding DNA: TGTGCCAGCAGCCCCCCCGAATTCGGGACAGGGGCTGGAAAGACCCAGTACTTC. Protein: CASSPPEFGTGAGKTQYF. Supplemented by reference TRBV7-9 and TRBJ2-5, the full variable domain reads DTGVSQNPRHKITKRGQNVTFRCDPISEHNRLYWYRQTLGQGPEFLTYFQNEAQLEKSRLLSDRFSAERPKGSFSTLEIQRTEQGDSAMYLCASSPPEFGTGAGKTQYFGPGTRLLVL.

In the case of this clonotype: This may be a read error, as it is one base from a much larger clone. The CDR3: CASSPLGGQNYAYTF. CDR3 coding DNA: TGTGCCAGCAGCCCCCTTGGGGGCCAAAACTATGCCTACACCTTC. J is TRBJ1-2 and V is TRBV6-5; D might be TRBD1 (6 bases). The CDR3 has 15 residues. Germline V gene data show CDR1 as MNHEY and CDR2 as SVGAGI.

This clonotype was counted between two and nine times. V is TRBV12-3 or TRBV12-4 and J is TRBJ2-2, with 11 bases aligning to TRBD2. The CDR3 extends over 16 amino acids. The J segment lost 2 bases and the V segment lost 6 bases, leaving 5 bases of the junction unmatched. The CDR3 coding sequence is TGTGCCAGCAGGCAAACTAGCGGGAGTAACACCGGGGAGCTGTTTTTT. Translation: CASRQTSGSNTGELFF.

This rearrangement joins TRBV12-3 or TRBV12-4 to TRBJ1-5; D perhaps matches TRBD1 (5 bases). The ends were cut back, 7 bases at V and 3 bases at J, with 16 bases in the middle. CDR3 size: 15 residues. CDR3 coding DNA: TGTGCCAGCAATTCGGGCTTAGGGGTCAATCAGCCCCAGCATTTT. This codes for CASNSGLGVNQPQHF.

About this clonotype itself: This clone may be a read error of a much larger clone one base away. The chain uses TRBV5-5 and TRBJ2-5; 9 bases agree with TRBD2. The CDR3 has 17 residues. Germline V gives CDR1 SGHKS, CDR2 YYEKEE (reference sequence). CDR3 amino acids: CAGSLDKPGLAAETQYF. The CDR3, as DNA: TGTGCCGGCAGCTTGGACAAACCGGGACTAGCCGCAGAGACCCAGTACTTC.

Comments on this clonotype: At one of its ends the junction is not consistent with the germline gene, which may arise from a read error. This chain links TRBV5-4 with TRBJ2-2; perhaps TRBD2 as D (5 bases). The CDR3 has 15 residues. In germline, CDR1 is SGHNT, CDR2 YYREEE (reference sequence). This CDR3 is CANSSATKNTGELFF. In nucleotides, the CDR3 is TGTGCCAACAGCTCGGCCACTAAGAACACCGGGGAACTGTTTTTT.